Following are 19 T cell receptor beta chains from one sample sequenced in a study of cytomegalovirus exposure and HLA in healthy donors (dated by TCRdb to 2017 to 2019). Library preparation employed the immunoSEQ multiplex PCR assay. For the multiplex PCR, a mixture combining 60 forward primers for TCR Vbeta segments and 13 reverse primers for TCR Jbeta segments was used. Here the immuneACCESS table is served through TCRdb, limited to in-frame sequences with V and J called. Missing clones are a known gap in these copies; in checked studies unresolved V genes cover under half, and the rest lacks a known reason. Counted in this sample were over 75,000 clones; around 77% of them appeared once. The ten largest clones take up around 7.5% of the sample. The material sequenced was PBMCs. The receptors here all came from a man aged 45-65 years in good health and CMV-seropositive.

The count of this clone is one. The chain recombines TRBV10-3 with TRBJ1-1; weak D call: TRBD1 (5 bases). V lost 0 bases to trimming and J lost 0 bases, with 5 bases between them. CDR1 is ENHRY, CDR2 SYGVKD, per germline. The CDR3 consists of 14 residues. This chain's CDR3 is CAISESRVNTEAFF. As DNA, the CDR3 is TGTGCCATCAGTGAGTCCAGGGTGAACACTGAAGCTTTCTTT.

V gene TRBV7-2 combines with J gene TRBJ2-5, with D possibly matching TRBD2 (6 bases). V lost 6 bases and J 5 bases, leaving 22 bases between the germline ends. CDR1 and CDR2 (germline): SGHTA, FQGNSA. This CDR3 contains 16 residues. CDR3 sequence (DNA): TGTGCCAGCAGTCGAGTTGTCGGGGGTCTCTGGGAGACCCAGTACTTC. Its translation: CASSRVVGGLWETQYF.

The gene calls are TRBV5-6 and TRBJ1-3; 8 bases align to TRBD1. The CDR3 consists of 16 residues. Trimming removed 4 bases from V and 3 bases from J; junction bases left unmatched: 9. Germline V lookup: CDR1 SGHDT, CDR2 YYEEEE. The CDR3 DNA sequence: TGTGCCAGCAGCACCAGGACAGGGATAAGTGGAAACACCATATATTTT. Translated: CASSTRTGISGNTIYF.

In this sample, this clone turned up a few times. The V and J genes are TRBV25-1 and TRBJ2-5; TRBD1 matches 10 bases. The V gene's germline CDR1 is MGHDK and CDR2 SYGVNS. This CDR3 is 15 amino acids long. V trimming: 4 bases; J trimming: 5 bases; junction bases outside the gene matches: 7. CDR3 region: CASSAQMGQGETQYF. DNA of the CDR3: TGTGCCAGCAGTGCCCAGATGGGACAGGGGGAGACCCAGTACTTC.

The CDR3 reads CSVGRTDLNTEAFF. CDR3 coding DNA: TGCAGCGTGGGGAGGACGGACTTGAACACTGAAGCTTTCTTT. J is TRBJ1-1 and V is TRBV29-1; D gene ambiguous. The CDR3 covers 14 residues. Deletions cut 6 bases from V and 0 bases from J, with 14 bases between. The V gene's germline CDR1 is SQVTM and CDR2 ANQGSEA.

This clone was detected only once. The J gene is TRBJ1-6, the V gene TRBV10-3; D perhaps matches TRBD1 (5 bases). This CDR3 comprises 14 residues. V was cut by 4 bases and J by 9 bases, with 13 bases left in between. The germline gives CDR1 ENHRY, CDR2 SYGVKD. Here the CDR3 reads CAISASGYGSPLHF. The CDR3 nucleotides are TGTGCCATCAGTGCATCAGGGTATGGTTCACCCCTCCACTTT.

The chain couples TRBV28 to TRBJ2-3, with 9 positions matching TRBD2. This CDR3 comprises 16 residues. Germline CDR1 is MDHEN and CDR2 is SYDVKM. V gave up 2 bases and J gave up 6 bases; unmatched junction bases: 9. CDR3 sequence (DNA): TGTGCCAGCAGTTTAGGACCTCGCGGGGGGGCTGATACGCAGTATTTT. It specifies CASSLGPRGGADTQYF.

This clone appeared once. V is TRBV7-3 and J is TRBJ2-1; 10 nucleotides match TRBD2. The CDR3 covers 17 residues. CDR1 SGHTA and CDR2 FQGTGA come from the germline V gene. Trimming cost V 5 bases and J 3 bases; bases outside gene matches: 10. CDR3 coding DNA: TGTGCCAGCAGCCAGTGGGGTACTAGCGGGAACTACAATGAGCAGTTCTTC. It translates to CASSQWGTSGNYNEQFF. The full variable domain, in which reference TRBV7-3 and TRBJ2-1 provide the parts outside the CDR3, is GAGVSQTPSNKVTEKGKYVELRCDPISGHTALYWYRQSLGQGPEFLIYFQGTGAADDSGLPNDRFFAVRPEGSVSTLKIQRTERGDSAVYLCASSQWGTSGNYNEQFFGPGTRLTVL.

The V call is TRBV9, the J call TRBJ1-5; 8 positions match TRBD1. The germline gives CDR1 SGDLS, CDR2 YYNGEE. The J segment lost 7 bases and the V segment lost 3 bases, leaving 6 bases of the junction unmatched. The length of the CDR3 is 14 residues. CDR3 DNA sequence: TGTGCCAGCAGCGAAGGACAGGGTTTACAGCCCCAGCATTTT. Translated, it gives CASSEGQGLQPQHF.

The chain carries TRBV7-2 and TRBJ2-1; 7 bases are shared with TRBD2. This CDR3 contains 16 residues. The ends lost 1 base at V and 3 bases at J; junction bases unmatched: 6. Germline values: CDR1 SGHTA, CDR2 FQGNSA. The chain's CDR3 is CASSLVSGDLYNEQFF. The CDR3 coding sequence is TGTGCCAGCAGCTTAGTCAGCGGGGACCTCTACAATGAGCAGTTCTTC.

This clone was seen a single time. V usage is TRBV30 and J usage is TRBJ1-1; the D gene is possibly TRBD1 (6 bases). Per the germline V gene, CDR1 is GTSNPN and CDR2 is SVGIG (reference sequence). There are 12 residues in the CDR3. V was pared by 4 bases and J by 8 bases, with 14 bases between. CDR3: CAWTRGGREAFF. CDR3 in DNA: TGTGCCTGGACCCGAGGGGGTCGGGAAGCTTTCTTT.

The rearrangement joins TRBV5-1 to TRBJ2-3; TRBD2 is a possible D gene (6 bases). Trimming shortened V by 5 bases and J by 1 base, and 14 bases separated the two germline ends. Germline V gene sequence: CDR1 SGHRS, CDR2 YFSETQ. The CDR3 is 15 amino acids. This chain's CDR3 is CASRSRTTGTDTQYF. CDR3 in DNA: TGCGCCAGCAGGTCTAGGACTACCGGCACAGATACGCAGTATTTT.

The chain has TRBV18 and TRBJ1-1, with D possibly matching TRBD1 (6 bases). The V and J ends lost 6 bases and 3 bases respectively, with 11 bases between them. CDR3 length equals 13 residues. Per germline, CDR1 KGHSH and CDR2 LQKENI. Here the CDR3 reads CASSQGRDTEAFF. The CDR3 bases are TGTGCCAGCTCCCAGGGGAGAGACACTGAAGCTTTCTTT.

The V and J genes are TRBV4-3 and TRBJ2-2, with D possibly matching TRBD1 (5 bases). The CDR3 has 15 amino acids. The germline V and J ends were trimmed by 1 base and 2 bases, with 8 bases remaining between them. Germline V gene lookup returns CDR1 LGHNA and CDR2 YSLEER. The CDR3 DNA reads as TGCGCCAGCAGCCAAGCAACAGGAAACACCGGGGAGCTGTTTTTT. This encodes CASSQATGNTGELFF.

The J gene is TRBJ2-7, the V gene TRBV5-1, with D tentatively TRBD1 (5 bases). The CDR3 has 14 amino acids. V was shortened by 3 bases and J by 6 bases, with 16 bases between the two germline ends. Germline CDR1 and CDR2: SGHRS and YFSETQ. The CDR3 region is CASSYFQTQGEQYF. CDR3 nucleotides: TGCGCCAGCAGCTATTTCCAGACCCAGGGCGAGCAGTACTTC.

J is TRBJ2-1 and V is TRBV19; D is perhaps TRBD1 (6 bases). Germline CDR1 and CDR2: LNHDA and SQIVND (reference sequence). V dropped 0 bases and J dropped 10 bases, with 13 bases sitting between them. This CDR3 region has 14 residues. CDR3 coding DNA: TGTGCCAGTAGTATAGATCGAGGGGGTGGAGAGCAGTTCTTC. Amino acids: CASSIDRGGGEQFF.

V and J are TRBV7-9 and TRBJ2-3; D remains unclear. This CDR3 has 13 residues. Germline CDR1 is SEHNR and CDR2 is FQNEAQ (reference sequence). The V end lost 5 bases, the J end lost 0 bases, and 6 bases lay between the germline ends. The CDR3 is CASSARSTDTQYF. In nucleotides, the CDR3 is TGTGCCAGCAGCGCCAGGAGCACAGATACGCAGTATTTT.

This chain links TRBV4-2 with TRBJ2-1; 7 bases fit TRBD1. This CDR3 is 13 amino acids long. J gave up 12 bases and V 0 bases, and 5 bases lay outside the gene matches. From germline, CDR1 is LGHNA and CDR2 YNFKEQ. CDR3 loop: CASSQDRAGGQFF. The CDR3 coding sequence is TGTGCCAGCAGCCAAGATCGGGCAGGGGGGCAGTTCTTC.

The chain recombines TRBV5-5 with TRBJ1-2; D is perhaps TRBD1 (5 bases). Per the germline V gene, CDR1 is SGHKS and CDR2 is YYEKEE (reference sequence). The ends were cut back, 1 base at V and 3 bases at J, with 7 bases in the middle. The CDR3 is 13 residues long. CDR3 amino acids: CASSLRGDYGYTF. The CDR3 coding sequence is TGTGCCAGCAGCTTGAGGGGCGACTATGGCTACACCTTC.